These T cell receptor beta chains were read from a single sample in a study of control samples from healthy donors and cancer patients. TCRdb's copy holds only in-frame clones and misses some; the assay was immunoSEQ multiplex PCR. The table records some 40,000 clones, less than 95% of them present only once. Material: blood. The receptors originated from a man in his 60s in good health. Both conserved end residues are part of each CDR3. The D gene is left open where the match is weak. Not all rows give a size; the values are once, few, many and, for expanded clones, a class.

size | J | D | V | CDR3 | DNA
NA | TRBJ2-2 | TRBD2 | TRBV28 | CASSLAGANTGELFF | TGTGCCAGCAGTTTAGCGGGAGCGAACACCGGGGAGCTGTTTTTT
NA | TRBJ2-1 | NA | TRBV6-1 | CASSESYNEQFF | TGTGCCAGCAGTGAGAGCTACAATGAGCAGTTCTTC
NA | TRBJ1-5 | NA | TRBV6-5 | CASSLHLNQPQHF | TGTGCCAGCAGTCTTCACCTGAATCAGCCCCAGCATTTT
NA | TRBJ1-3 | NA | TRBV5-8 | CASRPHSGNTIYF | TGTGCCAGCAGGCCCCACTCTGGAAACACCATATATTTT
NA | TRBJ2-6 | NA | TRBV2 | CASSSDRFSGANVLTF | TGTGCCAGCAGTTCGGACAGATTCTCTGGGGCCAACGTCCTGACTTTC
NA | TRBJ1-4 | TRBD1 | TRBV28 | CASSSSRQGTEKLFF | TGTGCCAGCAGTTCCTCTAGACAGGGTACTGAAAAACTGTTTTTT
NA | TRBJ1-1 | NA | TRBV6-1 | CASSEGRGNTEAFF | TGTGCCAGCAGTGAAGGGAGGGGGAACACTGAAGCTTTCTTT
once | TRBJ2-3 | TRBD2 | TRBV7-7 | CASSLGGSGGPTDTQYF | TGTGCTAGCAGCTTAGGTGGTTCGGGAGGGCCCACAGATACGCAGTATTTT
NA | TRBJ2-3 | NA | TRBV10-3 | CAISRGADTQYF | TGTGCCATCAGTAGGGGCGCAGATACGCAGTATTTT
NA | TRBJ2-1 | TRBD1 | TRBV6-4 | CASSIQGASYNEQFF | TGTGCCAGCAGTATTCAGGGGGCCTCCTACAATGAGCAGTTCTTC
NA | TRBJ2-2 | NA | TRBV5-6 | CASSLGSNTGELFF | TGTGCCAGCAGCTTGGGGTCGAACACCGGGGAGCTGTTTTTT
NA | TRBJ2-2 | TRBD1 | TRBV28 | CASLISGGYTGELFF | TGTGCCAGCCTAATCTCAGGGGGTTACACCGGGGAGCTGTTTTTT
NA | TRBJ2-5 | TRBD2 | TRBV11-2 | CASTYLAGGQETQYF | TGTGCCAGCACCTACCTAGCGGGAGGCCAAGAGACCCAGTACTTC
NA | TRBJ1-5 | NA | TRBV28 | CASKFRDSNQPQHF | TGTGCCAGCAAGTTTAGGGATAGCAATCAGCCCCAGCATTTT
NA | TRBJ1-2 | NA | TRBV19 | CASSPGSNRIGYGYTF | TGTGCCAGTAGTCCCGGGAGTAACAGAATTGGCTATGGCTACACCTTC
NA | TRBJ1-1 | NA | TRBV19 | CASSIATGMNTEAFF | TGTGCCAGTAGTATAGCTACAGGGATGAACACTGAAGCTTTCTTT
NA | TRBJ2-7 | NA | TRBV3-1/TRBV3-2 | CASSQASYEQYF | TGTGCCAGCAGCCAAGCCTCCTACGAGCAGTACTTC
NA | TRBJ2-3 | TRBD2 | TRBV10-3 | CAISEFWREGQHTDTQYF | TGTGCCATCAGTGAGTTTTGGCGGGAGGGCCAGCACACAGATACGCAGTATTTT
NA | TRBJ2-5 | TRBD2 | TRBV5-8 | CASSLGGRARETQYF | TGTGCCAGCAGCTTGGGCGGGAGGGCCCGAGAGACCCAGTACTTC
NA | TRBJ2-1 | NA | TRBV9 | CASSVRQEYNEQFF | TGTGCCAGCAGCGTGAGACAGGAGTACAATGAGCAGTTCTTC
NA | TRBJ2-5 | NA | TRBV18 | CASSPTVGAQETQYF | TGTGCCAGCTCCCCCACGGTGGGGGCCCAAGAGACCCAGTACTTC
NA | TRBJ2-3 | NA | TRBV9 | CASGPTAVSTDTQYF | TGTGCCAGCGGGCCCACCGCCGTTAGCACAGATACGCAGTATTTT
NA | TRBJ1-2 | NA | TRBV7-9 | CASSGAGYGYTF | TGTGCCAGCAGCGGGGCGGGCTATGGCTACACCTTC
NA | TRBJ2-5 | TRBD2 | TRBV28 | CASSSQWDGGGLAGGLGLETQYF | TGTGCCAGCAGTTCACAATGGGATGGAGGAGGACTAGCGGGAGGGCTGGGTTTAGAGACCCAGTACTTC
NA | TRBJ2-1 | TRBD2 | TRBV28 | CASSLPAGRVAGVNEQFF | TGTGCCAGCAGTTTGCCGGCCGGGAGGGTAGCGGGAGTCAATGAGCAGTTCTTC
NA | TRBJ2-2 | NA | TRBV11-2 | CASSLGRGNTGELFF | TGTGCCAGCAGCTTAGGCCGGGGGAACACCGGGGAGCTGTTTTTT
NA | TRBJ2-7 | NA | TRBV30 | CAWSLASYEQYF | TGTGCCTGGAGTCTGGCCAGCTACGAGCAGTACTTC
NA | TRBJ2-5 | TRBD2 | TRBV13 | CASSLVGLAGVQETQYF | TGTGCCAGCAGCTTAGTGGGACTAGCGGGGGTCCAAGAGACCCAGTACTTC
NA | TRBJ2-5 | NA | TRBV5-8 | CASSLGQTQETQYF | TGTGCCAGCAGCCTCGGACAGACCCAAGAGACCCAGTACTTC
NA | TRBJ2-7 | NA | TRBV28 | CASSLRLEIYEQYF | TGTGCCAGCAGTCTCCGACTAGAGATCTACGAGCAGTACTTC
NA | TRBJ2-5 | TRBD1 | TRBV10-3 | CATLPGQGQETQYF | TGTGCCACCCTGCCAGGACAGGGTCAAGAGACCCAGTACTTC
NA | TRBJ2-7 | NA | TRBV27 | CASSLTGLTLSYEQYF | TGTGCCAGCAGTTTAACTGGGCTCACCCTCTCCTACGAGCAGTACTTC
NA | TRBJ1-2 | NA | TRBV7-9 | CASSTSGRGSDGYTF | TGTGCCAGCAGCACTAGTGGTAGGGGATCGGATGGCTACACCTTC
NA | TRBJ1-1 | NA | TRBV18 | CASSPRGATEAFF | TGTGCCAGCTCACCAAGGGGGGCCACTGAAGCTTTCTTT
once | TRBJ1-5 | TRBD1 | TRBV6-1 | CASSEFSGTGSIGSNQPQHF | TGTGCCAGCAGTGAATTTTCCGGGACAGGATCGATTGGGAGCAATCAGCCCCAGCATTTT
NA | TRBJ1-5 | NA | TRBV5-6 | CASSLDPGEDQPQHF | TGTGCCAGCAGCTTGGATCCAGGGGAGGATCAGCCCCAGCATTTT
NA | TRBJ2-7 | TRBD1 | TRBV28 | CASSYRGSSYF | TGTGCCAGCAGCTACAGGGGAAGTTCGTACTTC
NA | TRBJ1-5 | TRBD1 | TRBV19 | CASSIEDRGQHF | TGTGCCAGTAGTATAGAGGACAGGGGGCAGCATTTT
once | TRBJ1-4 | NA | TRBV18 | CASSSVGGAPNEKLFF | TGTGCCAGCTCATCCGTCGGGGGGGCCCCTAATGAAAAACTGTTTTTT
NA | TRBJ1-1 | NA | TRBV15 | CATSRGMNTEAFF | TGTGCCACCAGCAGGGGAATGAACACTGAAGCTTTCTTT
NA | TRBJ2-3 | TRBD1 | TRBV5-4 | CASSLARDRSSDTQYF | TGTGCCAGCAGCTTGGCCCGGGACAGATCCTCAGATACGCAGTATTTT
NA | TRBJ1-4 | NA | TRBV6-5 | CASNGRTNEKLFF | TGTGCCAGCAACGGGCGGACTAATGAAAAACTGTTTTTT
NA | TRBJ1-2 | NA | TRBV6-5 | CASSYSIGSYGYTF | TGTGCCAGCAGTTACTCCATCGGGAGCTATGGCTACACCTTC
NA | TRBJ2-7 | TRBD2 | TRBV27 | CASSPLAGVNEQYF | TGTGCCAGCAGTCCCTTAGCGGGAGTAAACGAGCAGTACTTC
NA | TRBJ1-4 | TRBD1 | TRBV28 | CASNFPGQGGEKLFF | TGTGCCAGCAATTTCCCGGGACAGGGGGGGGAAAAACTGTTTTTT
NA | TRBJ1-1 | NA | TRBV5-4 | CASSIIGRVGNTEAFF | TGTGCCAGCAGCATCATTGGACGGGTGGGGAACACTGAAGCTTTCTTT
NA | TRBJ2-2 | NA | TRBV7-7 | CASSLGSTGELFF | TGTGCTAGCAGCTTAGGTTCTACCGGGGAGCTGTTTTTT
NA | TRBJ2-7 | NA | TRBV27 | CASSSLTRVGYEQYF | TGTGCCAGCTCCTCTCTAACCAGGGTTGGGTACGAGCAGTACTTC
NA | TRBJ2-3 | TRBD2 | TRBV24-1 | CATSDPTSGSTDTQYF | TGTGCCACCAGTGACCCGACTAGCGGGAGTACAGATACGCAGTATTTT
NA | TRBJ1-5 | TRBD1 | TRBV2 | CASSWTGLSNQPQHF | TGTGCCAGCAGCTGGACAGGGCTTAGCAATCAGCCCCAGCATTTT
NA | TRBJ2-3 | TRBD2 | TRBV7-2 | CASSPSGRYSNTQYF | TGTGCCAGCAGCCCAAGCGGGAGATACTCAAATACGCAGTATTTT
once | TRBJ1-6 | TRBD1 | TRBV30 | CAWSAGQGPNSPLHF | TGTGCCTGGAGTGCGGGACAGGGACCTAATTCACCCCTCCACTTT
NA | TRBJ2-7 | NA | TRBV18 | CASSPETRDNTYEQYF | TGTGCCAGCTCACCAGAGACCCGGGACAACACCTACGAGCAGTACTTC